These 25 T cell receptor beta chains share one sample of origin, sequenced in a study of cytomegalovirus exposure and HLA in healthy donors. Both 60 Vbeta primers and 13 Jbeta primers went into the PCR. Only in-frame clones appear in the TCRdb table, and some are missing; sequencing was by immunoSEQ multiplex PCR. The table shows 150,000 to 200,000 clones, with roughly four fifths occurring only once. Source material: PBMCs. The receptors here all came from a man aged 50-60 years in good health and CMV-seropositive.

This rearrangement joins TRBV5-6 to TRBJ2-7, with D perhaps TRBD2 (5 bases). This CDR3 has 16 residues. The germline V gene has CDR1 SGHDT and CDR2 YYEEEE. Trimming removed 0 bases at V and 6 bases at J, with 19 bases between. The CDR3 nucleotides read TGTGCCAGCAGCTTGGGGCATTTCCTGGCGGACTTCGAGCAGTACTTC. Amino acid sequence: CASSLGHFLADFEQYF.

This chain connects TRBV9 to TRBJ2-5; 14 nucleotides align to TRBD2. Per germline, CDR1 SGDLS and CDR2 YYNGEE. V gave up 4 bases and J gave up 5 bases; unmatched junction bases: 10. There are 17 residues in the CDR3. The CDR3 DNA sequence: TGTGCCAGCAGCCTAGGAGGACTAGCGGGAGGTTGGGAGACCCAGTACTTC. Its translation is CASSLGGLAGGWETQYF.

V and J are TRBV5-4 and TRBJ2-7; 8 positions agree with TRBD1. V shed 1 base and J 6 bases; nucleotides not matched to a gene: 6. The CDR3 loop spans 14 amino acids. The germline V gene has CDR1 SGHNT and CDR2 YYREEE (reference sequence). The CDR3 sequence is CASSLPGGGVEQYF. DNA for the CDR3: TGTGCCAGCAGCTTGCCAGGGGGCGGGGTCGAGCAGTACTTC.

The chain is built from TRBV6-1 and TRBJ2-7; D is unclear. V gave up 5 bases and J gave up 5 bases, with 13 bases separating them. The CDR3 contains 13 residues. The germline gives CDR1 MNHNS, CDR2 SASEGT. This CDR3 reads CASSRAGVDEQYF. The CDR3 coding sequence is TGTGCCAGCAGTCGAGCAGGCGTGGACGAGCAGTACTTC.

This chain connects TRBV11-2 to TRBJ1-1; D uncertain. Trimming pared 0 bases from V and 0 bases from J, leaving 5 bases between. The CDR3 is 14 residues long. CDR1 SGHAT and CDR2 FQNNGV come from the germline V gene. Here the CDR3 DNA reads TGTGCCAGCAGCTTAGACGCGGTGAACACTGAAGCTTTCTTT. The encoded protein is CASSLDAVNTEAFF.

The V call is TRBV10-3, the J call TRBJ2-7; D remains unclear. From germline, CDR1 is ENHRY and CDR2 SYGVKD. Deletions cut 4 bases from V and 0 bases from J, with 4 bases between. The CDR3 is 12 residues long. The CDR3: CAISGSSYEQYF. The CDR3 DNA reads as TGTGCCATCAGTGGGAGCTCCTACGAGCAGTACTTC.

Only a few counts were recorded for this clone. The CDR3 nucleotides read TGTGCCAGCAGCTTAGGCCCTAGCGGGGGGCGGTATGAGCAGTTCTTC. This gives the protein CASSLGPSGGRYEQFF. The chain combines TRBV7-9 with TRBJ2-1, with 11 bases fitting TRBD2. The germline V gene has CDR1 SEHNR and CDR2 FQNEAQ (reference sequence). Trimming removed 1 base from V and 8 bases from J; junction bases left unmatched: 7. The CDR3 spans 16 residues.

The chain has TRBV7-2 and TRBJ2-4, with 9 positions matching TRBD2. Losses at the gene ends were 4 bases for V and 8 bases for J; bases not matched to a gene: 15. CDR3 length: 17 residues. Germline V gene data show CDR1 as SGHTA and CDR2 as FQGNSA. CDR3 in amino acids: CASSSQVGAGGGHIQYF. CDR3 DNA sequence: TGTGCCAGCAGCTCCCAAGTAGGAGCGGGGGGTGGGCACATTCAGTACTTC.

This clone was seen only a few times. The genes are TRBV6-5 and TRBJ2-7, with TRBD2 identical over 7 bases. The germline CDR1 and CDR2 sequences are MNHEY and SVGAGI. The CDR3 length is 11 residues. The trim removed 7 bases at V and 3 bases at J, leaving 0 bases unmatched. DNA for the CDR3: TGTGCCAGCACTAGCGGCTACGAGCAGTACTTC. Protein: CASTSGYEQYF.

The chain recombines TRBV28 with TRBJ1-2; TRBD1 aligns across 7 bases. Losses at the gene ends were 2 bases for V and 6 bases for J; bases not matched to a gene: 6. From germline, CDR1 is MDHEN and CDR2 SYDVKM. The CDR3 extends over 14 amino acids. The CDR3 protein is CASSLDRDWDGYTF. In DNA form, the CDR3 reads TGTGCCAGCAGTTTAGACAGGGACTGGGATGGCTACACCTTC.

This clone was detected once. The rearrangement uses TRBV7-6 and TRBJ2-3; TRBD2 matches at 16 bases. CDR1 and CDR2 from the germline V gene are SGHVS and FNYEAQ. J was trimmed by 3 bases and V by 5 bases; bases with no gene match: 8. The CDR3 has 18 amino acids. CDR3 nucleotide sequence: TGTGCCAGCAGCACGGGGACTAGCGGGGGGGTTTGGACAGATACGCAGTATTTT. It is translated as CASSTGTSGGVWTDTQYF.

This rearrangement joins TRBV5-6 to TRBJ2-2, with 9 bases matching TRBD1. CDR3 length: 15 residues. With 3 bases clipped from V and 4 bases from J, the junction kept 4 bases outside the gene matches. Germline values: CDR1 SGHDT, CDR2 YYEEEE. The chain's CDR3 is CASSSGQGGTGELFF. The CDR3 nucleotides are TGTGCCAGCAGCTCGGGACAGGGCGGCACCGGGGAGCTGTTTTTT.

The J gene is TRBJ1-1, the V gene TRBV5-1; 11 bases fit TRBD1. The V and J ends lost 0 bases and 6 bases, in that order; junction bases with no gene match: 4. The CDR3 length is 15 residues. In germline, CDR1 is SGHRS, CDR2 YFSETQ. CDR3 bases: TGCGCCAGCAGCTTGGCGCCGGGACAGGGGGCTGAAGCTTTCTTT. Translation gives CASSLAPGQGAEAFF.

The chain employs TRBV6-5 and TRBJ1-5; perhaps TRBD1 as D (5 bases). The CDR3 runs 13 residues. V dropped 7 bases and J dropped 7 bases, with 14 bases sitting between them. Germline CDR1 is MNHEY and CDR2 is SVGAGI. CDR3 DNA sequence: TGTGCCAGCACGCAGACTCGGGGGCAGCCCCAGCATTTT. Its protein is CASTQTRGQPQHF.

This chain connects TRBV27 to TRBJ2-6, with TRBD2 as a possible D gene (6 bases). The CDR3 length is 16 residues. Trimming removed 0 bases from V and 2 bases from J, with 8 bases in between. Looked up from germline, CDR1 is MNHEY and CDR2 is SMNVEV (reference sequence). CDR3 nucleotide sequence: TGTGCCAGCAGTTTATCGGAGGGGCCTGGGGCCAACGTCCTGACTTTC. Translated: CASSLSEGPGANVLTF.

The V call is TRBV7-2, the J call TRBJ2-1; D gene uncertain. Trimming removed 5 bases at V and 6 bases at J, with 11 bases between. Germline-derived CDR1 and CDR2 are SGHTA and FQGNSA. The CDR3 loop spans 13 amino acids. The CDR3 DNA sequence: TGTGCCAGCAGCCTTAGTCGTATCAATGAGCAGTTCTTC. The encoded protein is CASSLSRINEQFF.

This sequence joins TRBV5-1 and TRBJ2-2, with 8 nucleotides matching TRBD1. Germline CDR1 reads SGHRS; CDR2 reads YFSETQ. V was pared by 1 base and J by 0 bases, with 5 bases of the junction left unmatched. The CDR3 loop spans 17 amino acids. This CDR3 is CASSLYNRGTNTGELFF. The CDR3, as DNA: TGCGCCAGCAGCTTGTACAACAGGGGGACGAACACCGGGGAGCTGTTTTTT.

This clone was detected once. The rearrangement links TRBV21-1 to TRBJ2-1; TRBD2 is the table's D call, not checked against the DNA. TRBV21-1 is a documented pseudogene. CDR3 length: 15 residues. In DNA form, the CDR3 reads TGTGCCAGCAGCAAAGAACTAGCGGGAGGTGATGAGCAGTTCTTC. Its protein is CASSKELAGGDEQFF.

The table lists this clone with a few counts. At the DNA level, this CDR3 is encoded by other sequences in the same sample as well. This sequence joins TRBV28 and TRBJ2-2, with TRBD2 identical over 15 bases. This CDR3 comprises 17 residues. Germline V gene sequence: CDR1 MDHEN, CDR2 SYDVKM. With V trimmed by 0 bases and J by 6 bases, 2 bases remained unmatched. CDR3 in amino acids: CASSLWGLAGGPGELFF. In DNA, the CDR3 is TGTGCCAGCAGTTTATGGGGACTAGCGGGAGGACCCGGGGAGCTGTTTTTT.

This clone was counted a single time. The rearrangement uses TRBV6-1 and TRBJ1-1; D gene unclear. Germline values: CDR1 MNHNS, CDR2 SASEGT. The CDR3 consists of 13 residues. V lost 5 bases and J lost 1, with 8 bases in between. The CDR3 sequence: CASSPQSNTEAFF. CDR3 nucleotides: TGTGCCAGCAGTCCTCAGTCGAACACTGAAGCTTTCTTT.

This clone has a handful of counts. This chain connects TRBV14 to TRBJ2-2; unclear D gene. The CDR3 runs to 14 residues. V lost 1 base and J 3 bases, leaving 6 bases between the germline ends. Germline-derived CDR1 and CDR2 are SGHDN and FVKESK. CDR3 in amino acids: CASSQVSDTGELFF. The CDR3 DNA follows: TGTGCCAGCAGCCAAGTGTCAGACACCGGGGAGCTGTTTTTT.

The V and J genes are TRBV9 and TRBJ2-3; possible D gene TRBD1, 6 bases. From germline, CDR1 is SGDLS and CDR2 YYNGEE. V lost 4 bases, J lost 2 bases, and 20 bases lay in between. The CDR3 loop spans 17 amino acids. The CDR3 is CASSPFRTTGPTDTQYF. CDR3 bases: TGTGCCAGCAGCCCATTCCGGACGACAGGCCCCACAGATACGCAGTATTTT. Based on the CDR3 plus reference TRBV9 and TRBJ2-3, the full variable domain is DSGVTQTPKHLITATGQRVTLRCSPRSGDLSVYWYQQSLDQGLQFLIQYYNGEERAKGNILERFSAQQFPDLHSELNLSSLELGDSALYFCASSPFRTTGPTDTQYFGPGTRLTVL.

The chain couples TRBV28 to TRBJ1-2, with 10 bases fitting TRBD1. The CDR3 runs to 15 residues. V was pared by 5 bases and J by 3 bases, with 6 bases of the junction left unmatched. Germline V gene data show CDR1 as MDHEN and CDR2 as SYDVKM. The CDR3: CASSPGQGIYYGYTF. The CDR3, as DNA: TGTGCCAGCAGTCCGGGACAGGGGATCTACTATGGCTACACCTTC.

The chain joins TRBV2 to TRBJ2-2, with 14 bases lining up with TRBD2. The V gene's germline CDR1 is SNHLY and CDR2 FYNNEI. The CDR3 length is 17 residues. V was clipped by 5 bases and J by 1 base; unmatched bases: 3. The DNA of the CDR3 is TGTGCCAGCAGTACGACTAGCGGGGGGGGGAACACCGGGGAGCTGTTTTTT. Translation gives CASSTTSGGGNTGELFF.

The gene calls are TRBV2 and TRBJ1-6; D might be TRBD1 (6 bases). Trimming took off 5 bases at V and 8 bases at J, with 13 bases between the two ends. The CDR3 is 14 amino acids. Germline V CDR1 and CDR2: SNHLY, FYNNEI. The CDR3, as DNA: TGTGCCAGCAGTCGACAGGCAAGGGATTCACCCCTCCACTTT. Protein sequence: CASSRQARDSPLHF.